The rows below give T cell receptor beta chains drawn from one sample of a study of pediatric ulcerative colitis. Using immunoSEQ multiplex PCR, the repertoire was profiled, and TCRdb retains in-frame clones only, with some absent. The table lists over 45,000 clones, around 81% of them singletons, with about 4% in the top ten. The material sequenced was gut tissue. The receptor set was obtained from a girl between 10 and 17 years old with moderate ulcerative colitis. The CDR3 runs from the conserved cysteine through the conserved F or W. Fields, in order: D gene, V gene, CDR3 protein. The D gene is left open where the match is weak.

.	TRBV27	CASSLSRSDGTDTQYF
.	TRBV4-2	CASSQETVKSQAFF
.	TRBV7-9	CASSSVGDTQYF
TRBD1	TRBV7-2	CASTPRQGGTFYGYTF
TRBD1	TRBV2	CASKGASSYEQYF
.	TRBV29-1	CSVRRGYEQYF
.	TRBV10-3	CAISEQTRWAFF
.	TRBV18	CASSPQETQYF
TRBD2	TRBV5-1	CASSPGWGLGDEQYF
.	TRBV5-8	CASKHRPAVGFF
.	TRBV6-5	CASSYGEGRYGYTF
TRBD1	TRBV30	CAWTRDRTINSPLHF
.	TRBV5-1	CASSLDWPGDGNTIYF
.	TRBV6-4	CASSDFFGGNSPLHF
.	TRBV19	CASSRDLRGAGGRAFF